Listed here is a single T cell receptor beta chain. As yet, its antigen is unknown. The source of the sample is a study of cytomegalovirus exposure and HLA in healthy donors. Study-wide results and caveats: CMV antigen specificity of a few CMV-associated chains was confirmed in vitro.

Assay used: immunoSEQ multiplex PCR; TCRdb lists only in-frame clones, some missing. The sample has roughly 130,000 clones, roughly 90% seen once; the top ten hold about 2.8%. The germline gives CDR1 SEHNR, CDR2 FQNEAQ (reference sequence). The CDR3 runs 16 residues. The ends were cut back, 5 bases at V and 0 bases at J, with 17 bases in the middle. The chain has TRBV7-9 and TRBJ2-7; D may be TRBD2 (6 bases). Specimen: PBMCs. This sequence originates from a man between 18 and 29 years old in good health and CMV-seronegative. CDR3 region: CASSPKRGTYSYEQYF. The CDR3 DNA reads TGTGCCAGCAGCCCGAAGCGCGGGACTTACTCCTACGAGCAGTACTTC.